The subject of this entry is one T cell receptor (beta chain). Grouping used clinical history reported by participants in a survey and questionnaire. This sample is part of a study of blood T cell repertoires in COVID-19. This CDR3 is built from 14 residues. Germline V CDR1 and CDR2: SGDLS, YYNGEE. The trim removed 4 bases at V and 0 bases at J, leaving 4 bases unmatched. Assay: immunoSEQ multiplex PCR; the TCRdb copy retains only in-frame clones and omits some. The sample yields about 380,000 clones, more than 70% seen once. V and J are TRBV9 and TRBJ2-7; 7 bases agree with TRBD1. The sequenced sample was PBMCs or T cells enriched from blood (not recorded which). The source is a woman between 18 and 29 years old who had recovered from COVID-19. The CDR3 region has the DNA TGTGCCAGCAGCCCGACAGGGCTCTCCTACGAGCAGTACTTC. This codes for CASSPTGLSYEQYF.